Detailed here is one TCR beta chain. Original handling: Amplification of reference gene primers was used by the study to estimate nucleated cell counts. The protocol was immunoSEQ multiplex PCR, while the TCRdb copy is restricted to in-frame clones and leaves out a portion. V, J and clone size derive from that table, while D and trimming were established from the DNA sequence. The sample has roughly 100,000 clones, 70% to 90% seen once. V lost 5 bases and J 3 bases, leaving 11 bases between the germline ends. CDR1 and CDR2 (germline): PRHDT, FYEKMQ (reference sequence). The CDR3 covers 14 residues. The entry originates in a study of blood T cell repertoires in COVID-19. Study-level information: COVID-19 samples, acute and convalescent, were from the United States, Italy and Spain. T cells, B-cell-depleted T cells, or PBMCs supplied cDNA or gDNA.

This receptor was obtained from a middle-aged man with active COVID-19. Sequencing used peripheral blood. The V gene is TRBV13, the J gene TRBJ2-1, with D possibly being TRBD1 (5 bases). The CDR3 DNA sequence: TGTGCCAGCAGCGCGACAGCTTACTACAATGAGCAGTTCTTC. This gives the protein CASSATAYYNEQFF.